The 26 T cell receptor beta chains listed next were all sequenced from one sample in a study of cytomegalovirus exposure and HLA in healthy donors. PCR employed 60 Vbeta and 13 Jbeta primers. TCRdb's table, derived via immunoSEQ multiplex PCR, lists solely in-frame clones and lacks some. The ten top clones account for about 3.4%, within a sample of around 100,000 clones. Sequenced: PBMCs. All receptors come from a woman aged 25 to 45 in good health and CMV-seronegative.

The chain couples TRBV18 to TRBJ2-7, with D tentatively TRBD2 (5 bases). With 3 bases removed from V and 5 bases from J, the gap between germline ends came to 11 bases. The CDR3 spans 13 residues. Germline assignment: CDR1 KGHSH and CDR2 LQKENI. The CDR3: CASSPGFGDEQYF. The CDR3 DNA reads TGTGCCAGCTCACCGGGGTTCGGGGACGAGCAGTACTTC.

The genes are TRBV4-2 and TRBJ2-4, with 7 positions matching TRBD2. CDR3 length equals 18 residues. Germline loops: CDR1 LGHNA, CDR2 YNFKEQ. Trimming removed 0 bases from V and 3 bases from J; junction bases left unmatched: 11. CDR3 protein: CASSQDGRGDESKNIQYF. For the CDR3, the DNA is TGTGCCAGCAGCCAAGATGGGAGGGGCGACGAGAGCAAAAACATTCAGTACTTC.

V is TRBV10-3 and J is TRBJ2-1; weak D call: TRBD2 (7 bases). CDR1 ENHRY and CDR2 SYGVKD come from the germline V gene. The V end lost 8 bases, the J end lost 8 bases, and 19 bases lay between the germline ends. This CDR3 is built from 14 residues. The CDR3 reads CAIRTRKGGDEQFF. The DNA of the CDR3 is TGTGCCATCCGAACTCGGAAAGGGGGGGATGAGCAGTTCTTC.

This chain connects TRBV5-1 to TRBJ1-1; TRBD1 aligns across 10 bases. V was pared by 4 bases and J by 4 bases, with 7 bases of the junction left unmatched. The CDR3 has 15 residues. Germline CDR1 reads SGHRS; CDR2 reads YFSETQ. In DNA, the CDR3 is TGCGCCAGCAGCCCAAGGACAGGGGGAATCACTGAAGCTTTCTTT. This sequence encodes CASSPRTGGITEAFF.

The gene calls are TRBV13 and TRBJ1-1; D is uncertain. The CDR3 length is 16 residues. The germline V gene encodes CDR1 PRHDT and CDR2 FYEKMQ (reference sequence). Trimming shortened V by 5 bases and J by 5 bases, and 21 bases separated the two germline ends. CDR3 coding DNA: TGTGCCAGCAGCCCCTCTTTGAGTCCGGGAGGGACTGAAGCTTTCTTT. This codes for CASSPSLSPGGTEAFF.

The chain employs TRBV9 and TRBJ1-1, with D unclear. This CDR3 comprises 15 residues. Germline V lookup: CDR1 SGDLS, CDR2 YYNGEE. The V and J ends lost 6 bases and 0 bases respectively, with 15 bases between them. The CDR3 coding sequence is TGTGCCAGCAAACCGAGGATAGGCCTGAACACTGAAGCTTTCTTT. Protein product: CASKPRIGLNTEAFF.

Comment on this clone: Additional DNA sequences in this sample encode the identical CDR3. This chain links TRBV19 with TRBJ1-5; weak D call: TRBD1 (5 bases). The germline CDR1 and CDR2 sequences are LNHDA and SQIVND (reference sequence). Trimming stripped 3 bases from V and 0 bases from J, with 6 bases between. This CDR3 contains 14 residues. The CDR3 spells CASSIRDSNQPQHF. The CDR3 DNA follows: TGTGCCAGTAGTATCAGGGATAGCAATCAGCCCCAGCATTTT.

This chain joins TRBV6-1 and TRBJ2-3, with 12 nucleotides matching TRBD2. Germline V gene data show CDR1 as MNHNS and CDR2 as SASEGT. Losses at the gene ends were 4 bases for V and 2 bases for J; bases not matched to a gene: 10. The CDR3 totals 18 residues. DNA of the CDR3: TGTGCCAGCAGTGCCCTCGCTGGACTAGCGGGGAACACAGATACGCAGTATTTT. It specifies CASSALAGLAGNTDTQYF.

The V call is TRBV7-9, the J call TRBJ2-7; 9 bases line up with TRBD2. Trimming cost V 5 bases and J 5 bases; bases outside gene matches: 13. This CDR3 is built from 16 residues. Germline V gene data show CDR1 as SEHNR and CDR2 as FQNEAQ (reference sequence). CDR3 in DNA: TGTGCCAGCAGCCCCCAGGGGAGCGGGAGGCTCCACGAGCAGTACTTC. This encodes CASSPQGSGRLHEQYF.

The chain recombines TRBV4-2 with TRBJ1-1; 10 bases line up with TRBD1. The CDR3 has 14 amino acids. The ends lost 5 bases at V and 5 bases at J; junction bases unmatched: 5. Germline V CDR1 and CDR2: LGHNA, YNFKEQ. The chain's CDR3 is CASSYGQGGTEAFF. The CDR3 DNA sequence: TGTGCCAGCAGCTATGGACAGGGGGGGACTGAAGCTTTCTTT.

The chain couples TRBV2 to TRBJ2-2; a possible D gene is TRBD1 (5 bases). This CDR3 comprises 16 residues. Trimming took off 3 bases at V and 4 bases at J, with 15 bases between the two ends. Germline V gives CDR1 SNHLY, CDR2 FYNNEI. CDR3: CASSDVGARSTGELFF. The CDR3 region has the DNA TGTGCCAGCAGTGACGTAGGGGCCCGGAGCACCGGGGAGCTGTTTTTT.

The chain has TRBV28 and TRBJ2-1, with TRBD2 as a possible D gene (5 bases). CDR1 and CDR2 (germline): MDHEN, SYDVKM. CDR3 length: 13 amino acids. V was trimmed by 6 bases and J by 10 bases, leaving 16 bases between them. CDR3 region: CASSRLRGNEQFF. The CDR3 DNA sequence: TGTGCCAGCAGCCGGTTACGGGGTAACGAGCAGTTCTTC.

The rearrangement joins TRBV4-2 to TRBJ1-1; D is perhaps TRBD1 (5 bases). This CDR3 is built from 14 residues. V gave up 0 bases and J gave up 1 base, with 6 bases separating them. Germline-derived CDR1 and CDR2 are LGHNA and YNFKEQ. CDR3 sequence: CASSQDRANTEAFF. CDR3 nucleotide sequence: TGTGCCAGCAGCCAAGACAGGGCGAACACTGAAGCTTTCTTT.

The chain employs TRBV9 and TRBJ2-3, with D tentatively TRBD1 (6 bases). The germline V gene encodes CDR1 SGDLS and CDR2 YYNGEE. CDR3 length: 14 amino acids. V gave up 4 bases and J gave up 2 bases, with 11 bases separating them. The DNA of the CDR3 is TGTGCCAGCAGCAGACAGGCTAACACAGATACGCAGTATTTT. Protein product: CASSRQANTDTQYF.

The CDR3 loop reads CASSWGGEDTGELFF. Written as DNA, the CDR3 is TGTGCCAGCAGTTGGGGGGGGGAGGACACCGGGGAGCTGTTTTTT. The chain uses TRBV6-6 and TRBJ2-2; 7 bases are a match to TRBD2. V was pared by 4 bases and J by 3 bases, with 5 bases of the junction left unmatched. The CDR3 is made up of 15 amino acids. Germline CDR1 is MNHNY and CDR2 is SVGAGI (reference sequence).

This rearrangement joins TRBV29-1 to TRBJ1-1, with D tentatively TRBD1 (6 bases). The CDR3 runs 13 residues. V was shortened by 7 bases and J by 0 bases, with 12 bases between the two germline ends. CDR1 and CDR2 from the germline V gene are SQVTM and ANQGSEA. The DNA of the CDR3 is TGCAGCGAGAAGACAGGAATGAACACTGAAGCTTTCTTT. It yields the protein CSEKTGMNTEAFF. Supplemented by reference TRBV29-1 and TRBJ1-1, the full variable domain reads SAVISQKPSRDICQRGTSLTIQCQVDSQVTMMFWYRQQPGQSLTLIATANQGSEATYESGFVIDKFPISRPNLTFSTLTVSNMSPEDSSIYLCSEKTGMNTEAFFGQGTRLTVV.

J is TRBJ2-7 and V is TRBV9, with TRBD2 identical over 7 bases. CDR3 length equals 17 residues. Germline V lookup: CDR1 SGDLS, CDR2 YYNGEE. The V and J ends lost 4 bases and 2 bases, in that order; junction bases with no gene match: 15. The CDR3 loop reads CASSLGASGVQTYEQYF. CDR3 DNA: TGTGCCAGCAGCCTCGGGGCCAGCGGGGTTCAGACCTACGAGCAGTACTTC.

The J gene is TRBJ1-6, the V gene TRBV2; D may be TRBD1 (6 bases). The CDR3 has 16 amino acids. Deletions cut 6 bases from V and 10 bases from J, with 22 bases between. Looked up from germline, CDR1 is SNHLY and CDR2 is FYNNEI. The CDR3 reads CASSSPTGLVVSPLHF. The DNA of the CDR3 is TGTGCCAGCAGCTCCCCCACAGGGCTCGTAGTGTCACCCCTCCACTTT.

V usage is TRBV15 and J usage is TRBJ1-3; D unclear. Germline V gene lookup returns CDR1 LNHNV and CDR2 YYDKDF (reference sequence). The CDR3 contains 16 residues. Trimming left V 1 base short and J 0 bases short, with 10 bases between. The CDR3 region is CATSRGPFSSGNTIYF. The CDR3 DNA reads as TGTGCCACCAGCAGAGGTCCGTTTAGCTCTGGAAACACCATATATTTT.

The chain carries TRBV5-6 and TRBJ1-2; D ambiguous. Germline lookup yields CDR1 SGHDT and CDR2 YYEEEE. The CDR3 spans 13 residues. V dropped 0 bases and J dropped 3 bases, with 6 bases sitting between them. Written as DNA, the CDR3 is TGTGCCAGCAGCTTGGGGAGTTACTATGGCTACACCTTC. This gives the protein CASSLGSYYGYTF.

This chain joins TRBV15 and TRBJ1-1, with D perhaps matching TRBD1 (6 bases). This CDR3 has 14 residues. The V end lost 1 base, the J end lost 0 bases, and 6 bases lay between the germline ends. Germline CDR1 LNHNV, CDR2 YYDKDF (reference sequence). The CDR3 coding sequence is TGTGCCACCAGCAGAGGACAGGTGAACACTGAAGCTTTCTTT. As protein: CATSRGQVNTEAFF.

The V gene is TRBV28, the J gene TRBJ1-1; tentative D call: TRBD1 (6 bases). The V gene's germline CDR1 is MDHEN and CDR2 SYDVKM. CDR3 length: 15 amino acids. The V and J ends lost 5 bases and 0 bases respectively, with 13 bases between them. DNA of the CDR3: TGTGCCAGCAGTGCCACGGGACACTTGAACACTGAAGCTTTCTTT. It is translated as CASSATGHLNTEAFF.

This rearrangement joins TRBV7-8 to TRBJ1-3; 8 bases align to TRBD1. The CDR3 has 16 amino acids. Trimming cost V 5 bases and J 0 bases; bases outside gene matches: 6. Germline assignment: CDR1 SGHVS and CDR2 FQNEAQ. This CDR3 is CASSPRDRSSGNTIYF. In DNA, the CDR3 is TGTGCCAGCAGCCCTCGGGACAGGAGCTCTGGAAACACCATATATTTT. The full variable domain, with the rest looked up from reference TRBV7-8 and TRBJ1-3, is GAGVSQSPRYKVAKRGQDVALRCDPISGHVSLFWYQQALGQGPEFLTYFQNEAQLDKSGLPSDRFFAERPEGSVSTLKIQRTQQEDSAVYLCASSPRDRSSGNTIYFGEGSWLTVV.

CDR3 sequence (DNA): TGCGCCAGCAGCCAGAGACCGGGACAGGGGAAAGATGAGCAGTTCTTC. Translation gives CASSQRPGQGKDEQFF. J is TRBJ2-1 and V is TRBV4-1, with 10 bases identical to TRBD1. This CDR3 spans 16 amino acids. From germline, CDR1 is MGHRA and CDR2 YSYEKL. The V gene end was trimmed by 3 bases and the J gene end by 8 bases; junction bases not matched to a gene: 10.

The chain joins TRBV9 to TRBJ1-2; 7 bases map to TRBD1. This CDR3 region has 16 residues. The ends lost 0 bases at V and 3 bases at J; junction bases unmatched: 8. Per germline, CDR1 SGDLS and CDR2 YYNGEE. CDR3 DNA: TGTGCCAGCAGCGTAGCAGGGCAGGGGGTGTACTATGGCTACACCTTC. Translated, it gives CASSVAGQGVYYGYTF. Full variable domain (outside the CDR3, taken from reference TRBV9 and TRBJ1-2): DSGVTQTPKHLITATGQRVTLRCSPRSGDLSVYWYQQSLDQGLQFLIQYYNGEERAKGNILERFSAQQFPDLHSELNLSSLELGDSALYFCASSVAGQGVYYGYTFGSGTRLTVV.

This chain joins TRBV7-2 and TRBJ2-7; TRBD1 might be the D (6 bases). CDR1 is SGHTA, CDR2 FQGNSA, per germline. CDR3 length equals 14 residues. The V gene lost 0 bases and the J gene lost 3 bases, with 9 bases spanning the gap. The CDR3 protein is CASSLAGAVYEQYF. In DNA form, the CDR3 reads TGTGCCAGCAGCTTAGCGGGGGCAGTCTACGAGCAGTACTTC.